Listed below are T cell receptor beta chains from one sample, sequenced in a study of blood T cell repertoires in COVID-19. Data came from immunoSEQ multiplex PCR; TCRdb stores just in-frame clones and leaves some out. The repertoire includes approximately 460,000 clones, approximately 92% of them detected once, and around 0.92% sits in the top ten. The specimen was peripheral blood. The source is a young man with COVID-19, enrolled during active disease. CDR3s include the opening cysteine and the closing phenylalanine or tryptophan. A D gene is named only where the DNA matches it firmly. Part of the rows lack a size; the others show once, few, many or a class for expanded clones.

V gene: TRBV29-1
clone size: -
D gene: -
J gene: TRBJ2-3
CDR3 protein: CSVEGRVEGGTQYF
CDR3 DNA: TGCAGCGTTGAAGGTCGCGTAGAGGGCGGGACGCAGTATTTT

V gene: TRBV18
clone size: -
D gene: TRBD2
J gene: TRBJ2-3
CDR3 protein: CASSPLLAGSTDTQYF
CDR3 DNA: TGTGCCAGCTCACCATTACTAGCGGGTAGCACAGATACGCAGTATTTT

V gene: TRBV19
clone size: -
D gene: -
J gene: TRBJ1-5
CDR3 protein: CATLQGGNQPQHF
CDR3 DNA: TGTGCCACCCTACAGGGAGGGAATCAGCCCCAGCATTTT

V gene: TRBV4-1
clone size: -
D gene: -
J gene: TRBJ1-1
CDR3 protein: CASSQGRGVQTEAFF
CDR3 DNA: TGCGCCAGCAGCCAAGGTCGGGGAGTACAAACTGAAGCTTTCTTT

V gene: TRBV7-9
clone size: -
D gene: TRBD1
J gene: TRBJ2-7
CDR3 protein: CASSSATGVYEQYF
CDR3 DNA: TGTGCCAGCAGCTCGGCGACAGGGGTCTACGAGCAGTACTTC

V gene: TRBV29-1
clone size: -
D gene: TRBD2
J gene: TRBJ2-7
CDR3 protein: CSVVTSGAYEQYF
CDR3 DNA: TGCAGCGTTGTGACTAGCGGGGCCTACGAGCAGTACTTC

V gene: TRBV19
clone size: -
D gene: TRBD2
J gene: TRBJ2-1
CDR3 protein: CASSIIAGTYNEQFF
CDR3 DNA: TGTGCCAGTAGTATAATAGCGGGGACCTACAATGAGCAGTTCTTC

V gene: TRBV5-1
clone size: -
D gene: -
J gene: TRBJ2-1
CDR3 protein: CASSLASGSNEQFF
CDR3 DNA: TGCGCCAGCAGCTTGGCCTCTGGCTCCAATGAGCAGTTCTTC

V gene: TRBV4-1
clone size: -
D gene: -
J gene: TRBJ2-3
CDR3 protein: CASSQDLVAPPDTQYF
CDR3 DNA: TGCGCCAGCAGCCAAGATTTGGTGGCCCCCCCAGATACGCAGTATTTT

V gene: TRBV9
clone size: -
D gene: -
J gene: TRBJ2-2
CDR3 protein: CASSVAGGELFF
CDR3 DNA: TGTGCCAGCAGCGTGGCCGGGGGGGAGCTGTTTTTT

V gene: TRBV6-5
clone size: -
D gene: TRBD1
J gene: TRBJ2-7
CDR3 protein: CASKTGQGAGEQYF
CDR3 DNA: TGTGCCAGCAAAACCGGACAGGGGGCTGGCGAGCAGTACTTC

V gene: TRBV30
clone size: -
D gene: TRBD2
J gene: TRBJ2-1
CDR3 protein: CAWSFGGGLYEQFF
CDR3 DNA: TGTGCCTGGAGCTTTGGGGGAGGGCTCTATGAGCAGTTCTTC

V gene: TRBV5-1
clone size: once
D gene: -
J gene: TRBJ2-5
CDR3 protein: CASTLRGVRGETQYF
CDR3 DNA: TGCGCCAGCACCCTTCGGGGGGTAAGGGGGGAGACCCAGTACTTC

V gene: TRBV28
clone size: -
D gene: TRBD2
J gene: TRBJ2-7
CDR3 protein: CASREHRSGLVVGEQYF
CDR3 DNA: TGTGCCAGCAGAGAGCATAGATCGGGACTAGTAGTGGGCGAGCAGTACTTC

V gene: TRBV5-4
clone size: -
D gene: -
J gene: TRBJ1-6
CDR3 protein: CASSSPDRSSYNSPLHF
CDR3 DNA: TGTGCCAGCAGCTCACCCGACAGGAGCTCCTATAATTCACCCCTCCACTTT

V gene: TRBV6-6
clone size: -
D gene: TRBD1
J gene: TRBJ1-1
CDR3 protein: CASSYSLTGGIPEAFF
CDR3 DNA: TGTGCCAGCAGTTACTCGCTAACAGGGGGCATACCTGAAGCTTTCTTT

V gene: TRBV4-1
clone size: -
D gene: -
J gene: TRBJ1-4
CDR3 protein: CASSQDRGLIATNEKLFF
CDR3 DNA: TGCGCCAGCAGCCAAGATCGGGGACTAATTGCAACTAATGAAAAACTGTTTTTT

V gene: TRBV7-8
clone size: -
D gene: TRBD1
J gene: TRBJ1-1
CDR3 protein: CASSLIPGGMNTEAFF
CDR3 DNA: TGTGCCAGCAGCTTAATCCCAGGGGGGATGAACACTGAAGCTTTCTTT

V gene: TRBV11-2
clone size: -
D gene: TRBD1
J gene: TRBJ1-6
CDR3 protein: CASSRTGGNSPLHF
CDR3 DNA: TGTGCCAGCAGCCGGACAGGGGGAAATTCACCCCTCCACTTT

V gene: TRBV5-1
clone size: -
D gene: -
J gene: TRBJ2-1
CDR3 protein: CASSLASVPLTEQFF
CDR3 DNA: TGCGCCAGCAGCTTGGCCAGCGTACCATTAACGGAGCAGTTCTTC

V gene: TRBV5-1
clone size: -
D gene: TRBD2
J gene: TRBJ2-4
CDR3 protein: CASSLGLASLTAKNIQYF
CDR3 DNA: TGCGCCAGCAGCTTGGGACTAGCCTCCTTAACGGCCAAAAACATTCAGTACTTC

V gene: TRBV4-1
clone size: -
D gene: -
J gene: TRBJ1-6
CDR3 protein: CASSQHPTLQGNSPLHF
CDR3 DNA: TGCGCCAGCAGCCAGCACCCCACTTTGCAGGGAAATTCACCCCTCCACTTT

V gene: TRBV27
clone size: -
D gene: -
J gene: TRBJ2-7
CDR3 protein: CASSLQGLHPYEQYF
CDR3 DNA: TGTGCCAGCAGTTTACAGGGTCTCCATCCCTACGAGCAGTACTTC

V gene: TRBV9
clone size: once
D gene: -
J gene: TRBJ1-4
CDR3 protein: CASSTDRTNEKLFF
CDR3 DNA: TGTGCCAGCAGCACGGACAGAACTAATGAAAAACTGTTTTTT

V gene: TRBV27
clone size: -
D gene: -
J gene: TRBJ1-5
CDR3 protein: CASSLSGNQPQHF
CDR3 DNA: TGTGCCAGCAGTTTGAGTGGCAATCAGCCCCAGCATTTT

V gene: TRBV7-9
clone size: -
D gene: -
J gene: TRBJ1-1
CDR3 protein: CASSLVIRDITEAFF
CDR3 DNA: TGTGCCAGCAGCTTAGTCATCAGGGATATCACTGAAGCTTTCTTT

V gene: TRBV18
clone size: -
D gene: -
J gene: TRBJ2-5
CDR3 protein: CASSPVQGREETQYF
CDR3 DNA: TGTGCCAGCTCACCTGTACAGGGAAGGGAAGAGACCCAGTACTTC

V gene: TRBV5-1
clone size: -
D gene: TRBD1
J gene: TRBJ2-2
CDR3 protein: CASSTGQNANTGELFF
CDR3 DNA: TGCGCCAGCAGCACGGGACAGAACGCGAACACCGGGGAGCTGTTTTTT

V gene: TRBV6-5
clone size: -
D gene: TRBD1
J gene: TRBJ2-7
CDR3 protein: CASSWGQRPPYEQYF
CDR3 DNA: TGTGCCAGCAGTTGGGGACAGCGTCCCCCCTACGAGCAGTACTTC

V gene: TRBV7-9
clone size: once
D gene: -
J gene: TRBJ1-1
CDR3 protein: CASKQTNTEAFF
CDR3 DNA: TGTGCCAGCAAGCAGACTAACACTGAAGCTTTCTTT

V gene: TRBV27
clone size: once
D gene: -
J gene: TRBJ1-1
CDR3 protein: CASSLRGGNTEAFF
CDR3 DNA: TGTGCCAGCAGTCTCCGGGGAGGAAACACTGAAGCTTTCTTT

V gene: TRBV18
clone size: -
D gene: TRBD1
J gene: TRBJ1-2
CDR3 protein: CASSSTGGDGYTF
CDR3 DNA: TGTGCCAGCTCATCAACAGGGGGTGATGGCTACACCTTC

V gene: TRBV7-3
clone size: -
D gene: TRBD1
J gene: TRBJ2-1
CDR3 protein: CASSAGQGISRNEQFF
CDR3 DNA: TGTGCCAGCAGCGCGGGACAGGGGATTTCGCGCAATGAGCAGTTCTTC

V gene: TRBV5-4
clone size: -
D gene: -
J gene: TRBJ1-2
CDR3 protein: CASSLEGTSNYGYTF
CDR3 DNA: TGTGCCAGCAGCTTGGAAGGGACTTCCAACTATGGCTACACCTTC

V gene: TRBV18
clone size: once
D gene: TRBD2
J gene: TRBJ2-5
CDR3 protein: CASSPPSLAGGIETQYF
CDR3 DNA: TGTGCCAGCTCACCACCGTCTCTAGCGGGGGGCATAGAGACCCAGTACTTC

V gene: TRBV11-2
clone size: once
D gene: -
J gene: TRBJ1-1
CDR3 protein: CASSFWVNSQMNTEAFF
CDR3 DNA: TGTGCCAGCAGCTTTTGGGTAAACAGTCAGATGAACACTGAAGCTTTCTTT

V gene: TRBV9
clone size: -
D gene: TRBD1
J gene: TRBJ2-1
CDR3 protein: CASSAGQGPNEQFF
CDR3 DNA: TGTGCCAGCAGCGCGGGACAGGGGCCCAATGAGCAGTTCTTC

V gene: TRBV11-2
clone size: -
D gene: -
J gene: TRBJ2-2
CDR3 protein: CASSSGLLTGELFF
CDR3 DNA: TGTGCCAGCAGCTCGGGACTCCTCACCGGGGAGCTGTTTTTT

V gene: TRBV30
clone size: -
D gene: TRBD2
J gene: TRBJ2-5
CDR3 protein: CAWSIAGATKTQYF
CDR3 DNA: TGTGCCTGGTCGATAGCGGGAGCAACGAAGACCCAGTACTTC

V gene: TRBV7-3
clone size: -
D gene: TRBD2
J gene: TRBJ2-1
CDR3 protein: CASSALAESNEQFF
CDR3 DNA: TGTGCCAGCAGCGCACTAGCGGAGTCCAATGAGCAGTTCTTC

V gene: TRBV5-1
clone size: -
D gene: TRBD1
J gene: TRBJ2-7
CDR3 protein: CASSQQGDSYEQYF
CDR3 DNA: TGCGCCAGCAGTCAACAGGGGGACTCCTACGAGCAGTACTTC

V gene: TRBV7-9
clone size: few
D gene: -
J gene: TRBJ2-7
CDR3 protein: CASSLDWREQYF
CDR3 DNA: TGTGCCAGCAGCTTAGACTGGCGGGAGCAGTACTTC

V gene: TRBV20-1
clone size: -
D gene: TRBD2
J gene: TRBJ2-7
CDR3 protein: CSASGGYEQYF
CDR3 DNA: TGCAGTGCTTCGGGAGGCTACGAGCAGTACTTC

V gene: TRBV6-5
clone size: -
D gene: TRBD2
J gene: TRBJ2-1
CDR3 protein: CASSRTSNEQFF
CDR3 DNA: TGTGCCAGCAGTAGGACTAGCAATGAGCAGTTCTTC

V gene: TRBV7-8
clone size: -
D gene: -
J gene: TRBJ1-2
CDR3 protein: CASSLRGKIRANYGYTF
CDR3 DNA: TGTGCCAGCAGCTTAAGAGGGAAGATCCGAGCTAACTATGGCTACACCTTC

V gene: TRBV5-1
clone size: -
D gene: TRBD1
J gene: TRBJ1-1
CDR3 protein: CATHPRQGSMNTEAFF
CDR3 DNA: TGCGCCACCCACCCCCGACAGGGCAGTATGAACACTGAAGCTTTCTTT

V gene: TRBV7-9
clone size: -
D gene: -
J gene: TRBJ1-1
CDR3 protein: CASSPVAGVDTEAFF
CDR3 DNA: TGTGCCAGCAGCCCCGTGGCAGGGGTGGACACTGAAGCTTTCTTT

V gene: TRBV10-2
clone size: -
D gene: TRBD2
J gene: TRBJ2-2
CDR3 protein: CASRGGLAPNTGELFF
CDR3 DNA: TGCGCCAGCAGAGGGGGACTAGCTCCGAACACCGGGGAGCTGTTTTTT

V gene: TRBV6-5
clone size: -
D gene: TRBD1
J gene: TRBJ1-2
CDR3 protein: CASSYDRGRNYGYTF
CDR3 DNA: TGTGCCAGCAGTTACGACAGGGGGCGTAACTATGGCTACACCTTC